This T cell receptor (beta chain) is drawn from a study of T-cell memory formation after mild COVID-19. General observations from the study: Contracting CD4+ clones lay largely in CM and EM, with CD8+ ones residing in EMRA. Pre-infection memory harbored some responding clones, suggesting cross-reactive memory joined.

This clonotype was seen more than once but under ten times. Its antigen is as yet unknown. V was pared by 2 bases and J by 6 bases, with 14 bases between. In germline, CDR1 is KGHSH, CDR2 LQKENI. The CDR3 covers 14 residues. TCRdb re-called the 5' RACE reads through MiXCR, storing one row per CDR3 protein. The repertoire includes hundreds of thousands of distinct CDR3 sequences, around an eighth of them detected once, and under 25% sits in the top ten. The sample taken for sequencing was PBMCs or a T cell subset sorted from them (not recorded which). This rearrangement joins TRBV18 to TRBJ2-7, with D tentatively TRBD2 (6 bases). This receptor was taken from a man between 18 and 35 years old who had mild COVID-19 (a few samples of this study predate the infection). Cell type and time point are not known. The CDR3 DNA reads TGTGCCAGCTCACCATTCTCCGGGGGTGGCGAGCAGTACGTC. Its translation: CASSPFSGGGEQYV.